The source of this T cell receptor beta chain is a study of OX40 agonist ivuxolimab in advanced cancers. The V gene end was trimmed by 8 bases and the J gene end by 8 bases; junction bases not matched to a gene: 10. The CDR3 has 15 amino acids. CDR1 is SNHLY and CDR2 is FYNNEI in the germline V gene. Sequenced by immunoSEQ multiplex PCR; TCRdb stores in-frame clones only, minus some. This table holds nearly 3,000 clones, approximately 80% found once. The TCR comes from an adult with an advanced solid tumor such as melanoma, head and neck, liver or kidney cancer. Source: CD4+ or CD8+ T cells sorted from blood, taken in a trial of the OX40 agonist ivuxolimab. The chain employs TRBV2 and TRBJ2-1; TRBD2 agrees at 12 bases. CDR3 region: CASRLPSGGAHEQFF. The CDR3 region has the DNA TGTGCCAGCCGCCTTCCTAGCGGGGGGGCCCATGAGCAGTTCTTC. Filled out from reference TRBV2 and TRBJ2-1, the complete variable domain reads EPEVTQTPSHQVTQMGQEVILRCVPISNHLYFYWYRQILGQKVEFLVSFYNNEISEKSEIFDDQFSVERPDGSNFTLKIRSTKLEDSAMYFCASRLPSGGAHEQFFGPGTRLTVL.